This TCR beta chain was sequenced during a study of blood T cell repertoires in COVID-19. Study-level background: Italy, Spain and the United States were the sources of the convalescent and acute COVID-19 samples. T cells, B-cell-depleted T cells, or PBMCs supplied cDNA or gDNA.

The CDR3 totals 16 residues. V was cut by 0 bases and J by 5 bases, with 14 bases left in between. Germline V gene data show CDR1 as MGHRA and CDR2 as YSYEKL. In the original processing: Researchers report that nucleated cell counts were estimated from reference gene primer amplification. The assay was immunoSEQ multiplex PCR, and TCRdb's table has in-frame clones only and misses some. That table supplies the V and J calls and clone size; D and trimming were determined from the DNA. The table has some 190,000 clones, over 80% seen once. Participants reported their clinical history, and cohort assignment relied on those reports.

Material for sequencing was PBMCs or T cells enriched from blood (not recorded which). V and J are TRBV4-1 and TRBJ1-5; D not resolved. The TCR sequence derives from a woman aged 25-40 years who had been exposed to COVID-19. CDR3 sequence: CASSQENPTSHQPQHF. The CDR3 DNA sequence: TGCGCCAGCAGCCAAGAAAACCCTACGAGTCATCAGCCCCAGCATTTT.